These 30 T cell receptor beta chains came from one sample sequenced in a study of blood T cell repertoires in COVID-19. Repertoires were generated with immunoSEQ multiplex PCR, while TCRdb's copy carries only in-frame clones and drops some. This table has some 170,000 clones, about four fifths appearing once. Sample: peripheral blood. Every receptor here comes from a man in his 60s with active or convalescent COVID-19.

This clone has a handful of counts. The chain combines TRBV18 with TRBJ1-5, with TRBD1 matching over 8 bases. The V gene's germline CDR1 is KGHSH and CDR2 LQKENI. The CDR3 is 15 residues long. Losses at the gene ends were 6 bases for V and 4 bases for J; bases not matched to a gene: 8. CDR3 protein: CASSTRTGRNQPQHF. In DNA form, the CDR3 reads TGTGCCAGCTCGACTCGGACAGGGAGAAATCAGCCCCAGCATTTT. The whole variable domain, remainder taken from reference TRBV18 and TRBJ1-5, is NAGVMQNPRHLVRRRGQEARLRCSPMKGHSHVYWYRQLPEEGLKFMVYLQKENIIDESGMPKERFSAEFPKEGPSILRIQQVVRGDSAAYFCASSTRTGRNQPQHFGDGTRLSIL.

This chain connects TRBV7-3 to TRBJ2-3, with TRBD2 identical over 10 bases. J was trimmed by 4 bases and V by 6 bases; bases with no gene match: 7. Germline CDR1 reads SGHTA; CDR2 reads FQGTGA. This CDR3 has 15 amino acids. As DNA, the CDR3 is TGTGCCAGCAGTATTAGCGGGGGGCATCCAGATACGCAGTATTTT. It yields the protein CASSISGGHPDTQYF.

The rearrangement uses TRBV7-2 and TRBJ2-1; maybe TRBD1 (6 bases). CDR3 length: 14 amino acids. CDR1 is SGHTA, CDR2 FQGNSA, per germline. Trimming removed 5 bases at V and 6 bases at J, with 14 bases between. The CDR3 DNA reads as TGTGCCAGCAGCGACCGGGACAATGTCAATGAGCAGTTCTTC. Its protein is CASSDRDNVNEQFF.

The chain couples TRBV6-5 to TRBJ1-6; D is possibly TRBD1 (5 bases). The germline CDR1 and CDR2 sequences are MNHEY and SVGAGI. Deletions cut 3 bases from V and 7 bases from J, with 10 bases between. CDR3 size: 14 residues. The CDR3 DNA sequence: TGTGCCAGCAGTTATCGGGGGAAGAATTCACCCCTCCACTTT. Encoded protein: CASSYRGKNSPLHF.

V and J are TRBV2 and TRBJ1-1; D not certain. V was shortened by 8 bases and J by 0 bases, with 10 bases between the two germline ends. The CDR3 totals 13 residues. CDR1 is SNHLY, CDR2 FYNNEI, per germline. Here the CDR3 reads CASRRTLNTEAFF. The CDR3, as DNA: TGTGCCAGCCGCCGGACTCTGAACACTGAAGCTTTCTTT.

V is TRBV5-4 and J is TRBJ2-7; 8 bases align to TRBD1. The CDR3 runs to 15 residues. CDR1 is SGHNT and CDR2 is YYREEE in the germline V gene (reference sequence). Losses at the gene ends were 4 bases for V and 2 bases for J; bases not matched to a gene: 8. For the CDR3, the DNA is TGTGCCAGCAGCCTGGACAGGGTAGAAACCTACGAGCAGTACTTC. Encoded protein: CASSLDRVETYEQYF.

This clone is a singleton in its sample. The chain combines TRBV7-8 with TRBJ2-7, with D possibly matching TRBD2 (6 bases). This CDR3 comprises 14 residues. V dropped 5 bases and J dropped 5 bases, with 16 bases sitting between them. Germline CDR1 SGHVS, CDR2 FQNEAQ. The CDR3 DNA is TGTGCCAGCAGCCCCTCGCGGGGATGGAACGAGCAGTACTTC. Amino acids: CASSPSRGWNEQYF.

In its sample, this clone was seen a few times. Other DNA sequences of this sample code for an identical CDR3. The chain recombines TRBV2 with TRBJ1-5; 8 bases map to TRBD1. V was pared by 7 bases and J by 2 bases, with 4 bases of the junction left unmatched. CDR3 length: 14 amino acids. Germline V gene sequence: CDR1 SNHLY, CDR2 FYNNEI. CDR3 sequence (DNA): TGTGCCAGCACCGGGACAGGAGGCAATCAGCCCCAGCATTTT. The encoded protein is CASTGTGGNQPQHF.

This chain connects TRBV29-1 to TRBJ1-4; D unclear. The germline V gene has CDR1 SQVTM and CDR2 ANQGSEA. The CDR3 is made up of 13 amino acids. Trimming stripped 6 bases from V and 3 bases from J, with 11 bases between. The CDR3 region is CSVQQKANEKLFF. Written as DNA, the CDR3 is TGCAGCGTCCAACAGAAGGCTAATGAAAAACTGTTTTTT.

This sequence joins TRBV7-9 and TRBJ2-1; weak D call: TRBD2 (6 bases). CDR3 length: 13 amino acids. V was pared by 5 bases and J by 8 bases, with 13 bases between. Germline-derived CDR1 and CDR2 are SEHNR and FQNEAQ (reference sequence). The CDR3 loop reads CASSRDSSYEQFF. The CDR3 DNA sequence: TGTGCCAGCAGCCGGGACTCCAGCTATGAGCAGTTCTTC. Based on the CDR3 plus reference TRBV7-9 and TRBJ2-1, the full variable domain is DTGVSQNPRHKITKRGQNVTFRCDPISEHNRLYWYRQTLGQGPEFLTYFQNEAQLEKSRLLSDRFSAERPKGSFSTLEIQRTEQGDSAMYLCASSRDSSYEQFFGPGTRLTVL.

Here the CDR3 reads CASSGRQGWGNSPLHF. DNA of the CDR3: TGTGCCAGCAGCGGTAGACAGGGTTGGGGGAATTCACCCCTCCACTTT. The rearrangement links TRBV9 to TRBJ1-6; TRBD1 aligns across 7 bases. This CDR3 is 16 amino acids long. V lost 3 bases, J lost 7 bases, and 10 bases stayed unmatched. Germline V gene data show CDR1 as SGDLS and CDR2 as YYNGEE.

This chain uses TRBV5-6 with TRBJ1-2, with 9 positions matching TRBD1. The CDR3 has 13 amino acids. CDR1 and CDR2 (germline): SGHDT, YYEEEE. The trim removed 5 bases at V and 7 bases at J, leaving 6 bases unmatched. CDR3 nucleotide sequence: TGTGCCAGCAGTGGACAGGGGCTATTTGGCTACACCTTC. This encodes CASSGQGLFGYTF.

The chain couples TRBV5-4 to TRBJ2-2, with 9 bases lining up with TRBD2. Germline-derived CDR1 and CDR2 are SGHNT and YYREEE (reference sequence). With 0 bases clipped from V and 4 bases from J, the junction kept 4 bases outside the gene matches. The CDR3 is 16 amino acids. Written as DNA, the CDR3 is TGTGCCAGCAGCTTGGATGGTAGCGGGGGCACCGGGGAGCTGTTTTTT. It yields the protein CASSLDGSGGTGELFF.

This clone appeared a few times. The chain combines TRBV2 with TRBJ2-3; D is possibly TRBD1 (6 bases). The CDR3 extends over 15 amino acids. The ends were cut back, 1 base at V and 3 bases at J, with 11 bases in the middle. The V gene's germline CDR1 is SNHLY and CDR2 FYNNEI. The DNA of the CDR3 is TGTGCCAGCAGTGAAGGGATGGGGGCTACAGATACGCAGTATTTT. It encodes CASSEGMGATDTQYF.

This clone was counted between two and nine times. The J gene is TRBJ2-1, the V gene TRBV2; 7 bases are a match to TRBD2. The J segment lost 4 bases and the V segment lost 6 bases, leaving 9 bases of the junction unmatched. The CDR3 loop spans 15 amino acids. The germline V gene has CDR1 SNHLY and CDR2 FYNNEI. The CDR3 bases are TGTGCCAGCAGAGCGGTGGGAGGGTCATACAATGAGCAGTTCTTC. As protein: CASRAVGGSYNEQFF.

V and J are TRBV13 and TRBJ2-7, with D possibly matching TRBD1 (6 bases). Germline CDR1 PRHDT, CDR2 FYEKMQ (reference sequence). The CDR3 is made up of 15 amino acids. V was clipped by 3 bases and J by 2 bases, with 14 bases between them. CDR3 nucleotides: TGTGCCAGCAGCTTCCTACAGGGTCAGGCCTACGAGCAGTACTTC. This codes for CASSFLQGQAYEQYF.

This sequence joins TRBV4-1 and TRBJ2-7, with TRBD1 matching 7 bases. V dropped 0 bases and J dropped 4; count of bases not matched to a gene: 9. The CDR3 is 16 amino acids. The germline V gene encodes CDR1 MGHRA and CDR2 YSYEKL. The CDR3 sequence is CASSQDARQGGYEQYF. The CDR3 region has the DNA TGCGCCAGCAGCCAAGATGCGAGACAGGGCGGGTACGAGCAGTACTTC.

V and J are TRBV3-1 (or the pseudogene TRBV3-2) and TRBJ2-1; the match to TRBD2 covers 9 bases. J lost 6 bases, V lost 4 bases, and 7 bases had no gene match. The CDR3 is 15 amino acids. The germline V gene encodes CDR1 LGHDT and CDR2 YNNKEL (reference sequence). CDR3 DNA: TGTGCCAGCAGCCCCCGGACTAGCGCGGGCAATGAGCAGTTCTTC. It specifies CASSPRTSAGNEQFF.

The chain couples TRBV6-5 to TRBJ1-2; 7 bases line up with TRBD1. V lost 7 bases, J lost 6 bases, and 11 bases stayed unmatched. Germline lookup yields CDR1 MNHEY and CDR2 SVGAGI. This CDR3 comprises 14 residues. The CDR3 sequence is CASIPGTERHGYTF. In nucleotides, the CDR3 is TGTGCCAGCATCCCGGGGACAGAAAGGCATGGCTACACCTTC.

In this sample, this clone turned up once. The chain employs TRBV5-4 and TRBJ2-7; the match to TRBD2 covers 9 bases. CDR3 size: 16 residues. The germline V gene encodes CDR1 SGHNT and CDR2 YYREEE (reference sequence). Losses at the gene ends were 3 bases for V and 5 bases for J; bases not matched to a gene: 12. This CDR3 reads CASSSGLAGRLHEQYF. Written as DNA, the CDR3 is TGTGCCAGCAGCTCGGGACTAGCCGGGAGGCTCCACGAGCAGTACTTC. Full variable domain (missing parts from reference TRBV5-4 and TRBJ2-7): ETGVTQSPTHLIKTRGQQVTLRCSSQSGHNTVSWYQQALGQGPQFIFQYYREEENGRGNFPPRFSGLQFPNYSSELNVNALELDDSALYLCASSSGLAGRLHEQYFGPGTRLTVT.

This chain joins TRBV29-1 and TRBJ2-1; 7 bases align to TRBD1. This CDR3 spans 14 amino acids. Germline trimming cut 4 bases from V and 9 bases from J; bases unmatched to any gene: 12. Germline V gives CDR1 SQVTM, CDR2 ANQGSEA. The CDR3 DNA reads TGCAGCGTTGTATTATTCGGGGACAGCGGTGAGCAGTTCTTC. As protein: CSVVLFGDSGEQFF.

The chain couples TRBV29-1 to TRBJ1-2; weak D call: TRBD1 (5 bases). The CDR3 spans 16 residues. Germline V gene lookup returns CDR1 SQVTM and CDR2 ANQGSEA. V shed 1 base and J shed 4 bases, with 19 bases lying between them. The CDR3 nucleotides read TGCAGCGTTGAAGTCGCATTAACGACAGTGCTCTATGGCTACACCTTC. This codes for CSVEVALTTVLYGYTF.

This clone showed up just once. This rearrangement joins TRBV6-5 to TRBJ2-5; weak D call: TRBD2 (6 bases). The V end lost 4 bases, the J end lost 2 bases, and 11 bases lay between the germline ends. Germline CDR1 is MNHEY and CDR2 is SVGAGI. The CDR3 extends over 14 amino acids. CDR3 region: CASSSGTSQETQYF. The DNA for the CDR3 is TGTGCCAGCAGTTCCGGGACTTCGCAAGAGACCCAGTACTTC.

The chain has TRBV7-8 and TRBJ2-7; D gene uncertain. Germline CDR1 SGHVS, CDR2 FQNEAQ. V was trimmed by 2 bases and J by 2 bases, leaving 13 bases between them. There are 15 residues in the CDR3. The CDR3 sequence: CASSLKPAPAYEQYF. In nucleotides, the CDR3 is TGTGCCAGCAGCTTAAAGCCTGCTCCGGCCTACGAGCAGTACTTC.

The rearrangement uses TRBV11-2 and TRBJ2-2; TRBD1 aligns across 11 bases. CDR3 size: 14 residues. The V gene's germline CDR1 is SGHAT and CDR2 FQNNGV. V dropped 11 bases and J dropped 6; count of bases not matched to a gene: 8. DNA of the CDR3: TGTGCCGTCCAAGGGACAGGGGGATCCGGGGAGCTGTTTTTT. It is translated as CAVQGTGGSGELFF.

This clone appeared a single time. In DNA form, the CDR3 reads TGTGCCAGCAGTGAAGGTAGGACTCTACCGTTCTACGAGCAGTACTTC. This codes for CASSEGRTLPFYEQYF. This chain joins TRBV6-1 and TRBJ2-7; D may be TRBD2 (5 bases). CDR1 is MNHNS, CDR2 SASEGT, per germline. The CDR3 sequence is 16 residues long. V lost 1 base, J lost 3 bases, and 16 bases lay in between.

With respect to this clone: This sample includes further DNA sequences coding for the same CDR3. CDR3 in amino acids: CASSSQGPYEQYF. Here the CDR3 DNA reads TGTGCCAGCAGTAGTCAGGGGCCCTACGAGCAGTACTTC. The chain carries TRBV28 and TRBJ2-7; possibly TRBD1 for D (6 bases). Germline loops: CDR1 MDHEN, CDR2 SYDVKM. Deletions cut 5 bases from V and 2 bases from J, with 10 bases between. This CDR3 has 13 amino acids.

This clone was seen once. The chain employs TRBV18 and TRBJ2-5, with 7 bases identical to TRBD2. This CDR3 is built from 15 residues. The V segment lost 0 bases and the J segment 5 bases; nucleotides outside the gene matches: 6. Per the germline V gene, CDR1 is KGHSH and CDR2 is LQKENI. The CDR3 is CASSPPGFGGETQYF. CDR3 nucleotide sequence: TGTGCCAGCTCACCACCGGGATTCGGGGGGGAGACCCAGTACTTC.

The rearrangement links TRBV11-2 to TRBJ2-7; tentatively, D is TRBD1 (6 bases). The CDR3 contains 14 residues. The germline CDR1 and CDR2 sequences are SGHAT and FQNNGV. Trimming took 6 bases from V and 0 from J, leaving 12 bases between them. The CDR3 nucleotides are TGTGCCAGCAGACAGGGACATTCCTCCTACGAGCAGTACTTC. Amino acid sequence: CASRQGHSSYEQYF.

The chain joins TRBV7-3 to TRBJ1-6; 8 bases map to TRBD1. The CDR3 runs 14 residues. Germline-derived CDR1 and CDR2 are SGHTA and FQGTGA. Trimming took 3 bases from V and 9 from J; bases not matched to a gene: 4. The CDR3 DNA follows: TGTGCCAGCAGCTTTCAGGGGGCAGGTTCACCCCTCCACTTT. Its translation is CASSFQGAGSPLHF.